Below, 18 T cell receptor beta chains from the same sample are listed, as sequenced in a study of T cells in Graves' hyperthyroidism and ophthalmopathy. Amplified TCR beta CDR3 regions derived from RNA transcripts. The primer set for the first-round RT-PCR of the TCR CDR3 was HTBI. MiXCR was run by TCRdb on the multiplex PCR reads, yielding one entry per CDR3 protein. The data contain 600,000 to 800,000 distinct CDR3 sequences, roughly 32% of them seen just once; the ten biggest clones take up approximately 31%. The sample was blood. These receptors originate from a woman between 35 and 50 years old with Graves' hyperthyroidism.

With respect to this clonotype: A much larger clone differs by one base, so this may be a read error. V gene TRBV5-1 combines with J gene TRBJ2-7, with D maybe TRBD1 (6 bases). The CDR3 sequence is 13 residues long. Trimming took 3 bases from V and 6 from J, leaving 13 bases between them. Per the germline V gene, CDR1 is SGHRS and CDR2 is YFSETQ. Here the CDR3 reads CASSSRTEGEQYF. In DNA form, the CDR3 reads TGCGCCAGCAGCTCCAGGACAGAGGGCGAGCAGTACTTC.

The chain is built from TRBV6-5 and TRBJ2-7; D ambiguous. The CDR3 spans 13 residues. Germline lookup yields CDR1 MNHEY and CDR2 SVGAGI. V lost 2 bases and J lost 3, with 8 bases in between. The CDR3 is CASSYLGNYEQYF. In nucleotides, the CDR3 is TGTGCCAGCAGTTACCTGGGAAACTACGAGCAGTACTTC.

The chain links TRBV12-3 or TRBV12-4 to TRBJ2-5; no reliable D call. V shed 4 bases and J shed 4 bases, with 10 bases lying between them. The CDR3 is 13 amino acids. The DNA for the CDR3 is TGTGCCAGCAGTTCCCCCCTGGGAGAGACCCAGTACTTC. It encodes CASSSPLGETQYF.

Concerning this clonotype: A much larger clone lies one base from this, so it may be a read error. The chain employs TRBV7-8 and TRBJ2-5, with D maybe TRBD2 (5 bases). The V end lost 6 bases, the J end lost 6 bases, and 20 bases lay between the germline ends. CDR3 length: 15 amino acids. Germline V gives CDR1 SGHVS, CDR2 FQNEAQ. CDR3 in DNA: TGTGCCAGCAGTCCGAGGACTGGCGGAGAGAAGACCCAGTACTTC. Translated: CASSPRTGGEKTQYF.

This clonotype was counted only a few times. The chain combines TRBV5-1 with TRBJ2-5; a possible D gene is TRBD1 (7 bases). The V end was cut by 5 bases, the J end by 3 bases, with 14 bases between. Germline V CDR1 and CDR2: SGHRS, YFSETQ. The CDR3 is made up of 14 amino acids. CDR3 sequence: CASRQTGTEETQYF. As DNA, the CDR3 is TGCGCCAGCAGACAGACAGGGACTGAAGAGACCCAGTACTTC.

Concerning this clonotype itself: A much larger clone lies a single base off, so this may be a read error. V is TRBV20-1 and J is TRBJ1-3; D is unresolved. The CDR3 is 13 residues long. Trimming stripped 3 bases from V and 1 base from J, with 7 bases between. Per germline, CDR1 DFQATT and CDR2 SNEGSKA (reference sequence). CDR3 in DNA: TGCAGTGCTAGTATAGGATCTGGAAACACCATATATTTT. Translating gives CSASIGSGNTIYF.

The gene calls are TRBV10-3 and TRBJ2-7; possible D gene TRBD1, 6 bases. CDR1 is ENHRY and CDR2 is SYGVKD in the germline V gene. CDR3 length: 15 residues. Trimming removed 10 bases at V and 3 bases at J, with 22 bases between. Here the CDR3 DNA reads TGTGCCAGCTCACCACCGGAAAACAGGGACTACGAGCAGTACTTC. This codes for CASSPPENRDYEQYF.

A word on this clonotype: This may come from a read error, since a much larger clone is one base off. The chain has TRBV7-9 and TRBJ1-3; D uncertain. The ends were cut back, 5 bases at V and 0 bases at J, with 11 bases in the middle. The germline CDR1 and CDR2 sequences are SEHNR and FQNEAQ (reference sequence). This CDR3 is built from 15 residues. In DNA, the CDR3 is TGTGCCAGCAGCGCCGTCCGCCTCTCTGGAAACACCATATATTTT. This gives the protein CASSAVRLSGNTIYF.

This clonotype turned up a few times. This chain connects TRBV2 to TRBJ1-2; D is unresolved. This CDR3 is 14 amino acids long. V was shortened by 8 bases and J by 3 bases, with 16 bases between the two germline ends. The germline V gene has CDR1 SNHLY and CDR2 FYNNEI. CDR3 region: CASSRLYIYYGYTF. CDR3 sequence (DNA): TGTGCCAGCTCCCGATTATACATTTACTATGGCTACACCTTC.

This chain joins TRBV12-3 or TRBV12-4 and TRBJ1-3; TRBD1 aligns across 9 bases. This CDR3 is 14 amino acids long. The ends lost 10 bases at V and 5 bases at J; junction bases unmatched: 9. The CDR3 DNA follows: TGTGCCACCCGGACAGGGGAAGAAAGAAACACCATATATTTT. It codes for CATRTGEERNTIYF.

The V and J genes are TRBV9 and TRBJ2-5; the match to TRBD2 covers 10 bases. The J segment lost 4 bases and the V segment lost 5 bases, leaving 14 bases of the junction unmatched. The V gene's germline CDR1 is SGDLS and CDR2 YYNGEE. CDR3 length equals 17 residues. The CDR3 region is CASSPKVSGGVGETQYF. As DNA, the CDR3 is TGTGCCAGCAGTCCGAAAGTCAGCGGGGGGGTGGGAGAGACCCAGTACTTC. The variable domain in full, completed from reference TRBV9 and TRBJ2-5, reads DSGVTQTPKHLITATGQRVTLRCSPRSGDLSVYWYQQSLDQGLQFLIQYYNGEERAKGNILERFSAQQFPDLHSELNLSSLELGDSALYFCASSPKVSGGVGETQYFGPGTRLLVL.

The genes are TRBV11-2 and TRBJ2-7; TRBD2 matches 9 bases. Trimming removed 4 bases from V and 5 bases from J; junction bases left unmatched: 12. Per the germline V gene, CDR1 is SGHAT and CDR2 is FQNNGV. The CDR3 loop spans 16 amino acids. The CDR3 is CASSSLFTREGHEQYF. The CDR3 DNA reads as TGTGCCAGCAGCTCCCTCTTTACGCGGGAGGGCCACGAGCAGTACTTC.

The chain recombines TRBV4-3 with TRBJ2-7, with D perhaps matching TRBD2 (6 bases). Germline V gene data show CDR1 as LGHNA and CDR2 as YSLEER. The CDR3 has 14 amino acids. Trimming stripped 4 bases from V and 0 bases from J, with 10 bases between. CDR3 loop: CASSPVSGSYEQYF. The CDR3, as DNA: TGCGCCAGCAGCCCCGTTAGCGGCTCCTACGAGCAGTACTTC.

This clonotype was observed a handful of times. This chain joins TRBV7-8 and TRBJ1-3; D not resolved. From germline, CDR1 is SGHVS and CDR2 FQNEAQ. The CDR3 extends over 13 amino acids. V was pared by 5 bases and J by 3 bases, with 8 bases between. The CDR3 region is CASSPAFGNTIYF. The CDR3, as DNA: TGTGCCAGCAGCCCCGCATTTGGAAACACCATATATTTT. Full variable domain (remainder filled in from reference TRBV7-8 and TRBJ1-3): GAGVSQSPRYKVAKRGQDVALRCDPISGHVSLFWYQQALGQGPEFLTYFQNEAQLDKSGLPSDRFFAERPEGSVSTLKIQRTQQEDSAVYLCASSPAFGNTIYFGEGSWLTVV.

This clonotype was seen a handful of times. The chain uses TRBV5-1 and TRBJ2-2, with D possibly being TRBD1 (6 bases). Germline CDR1 and CDR2: SGHRS and YFSETQ. The CDR3 covers 14 residues. V was cut by 4 bases and J by 7 bases, with 14 bases left in between. This CDR3 reads CASSLRRGNGELFF. In DNA form, the CDR3 reads TGCGCCAGCAGCCTTCGCAGGGGAAACGGGGAGCTGTTTTTT.

V usage is TRBV7-2 and J usage is TRBJ1-2, with 10 bases aligning to TRBD1. The CDR3 length is 15 residues. The germline gives CDR1 SGHTA, CDR2 FQGNSA. J gave up 3 bases and V 3 bases, and 4 bases lay outside the gene matches. CDR3 DNA sequence: TGTGCCAGCAGCTTCCTTGGGACAGGGGACTATGGCTACACCTTC. Translating it yields CASSFLGTGDYGYTF.

This sequence joins TRBV20-1 and TRBJ2-1; 9 bases agree with TRBD2. The CDR3 is 16 amino acids. V lost 2 bases and J lost 0; bases outside the gene matches: 5. Germline CDR1 DFQATT, CDR2 SNEGSKA (reference sequence). CDR3: CSARTLAGHSYNEQFF. DNA for the CDR3: TGCAGTGCTAGAACCCTAGCGGGACACTCCTACAATGAGCAGTTCTTC.

In its sample, this clonotype was seen a few times. The chain is built from TRBV4-3 and TRBJ2-2, with a possible D match to TRBD2 (5 bases). Germline V lookup: CDR1 LGHNA, CDR2 YSLEER. Trimming stripped 0 bases from V and 7 bases from J, with 12 bases between. CDR3 length: 15 amino acids. Written as DNA, the CDR3 is TGCGCCAGCAGCCAAGATCCCGGGGTAGGCGGGGAGCTGTTTTTT. Protein: CASSQDPGVGGELFF.